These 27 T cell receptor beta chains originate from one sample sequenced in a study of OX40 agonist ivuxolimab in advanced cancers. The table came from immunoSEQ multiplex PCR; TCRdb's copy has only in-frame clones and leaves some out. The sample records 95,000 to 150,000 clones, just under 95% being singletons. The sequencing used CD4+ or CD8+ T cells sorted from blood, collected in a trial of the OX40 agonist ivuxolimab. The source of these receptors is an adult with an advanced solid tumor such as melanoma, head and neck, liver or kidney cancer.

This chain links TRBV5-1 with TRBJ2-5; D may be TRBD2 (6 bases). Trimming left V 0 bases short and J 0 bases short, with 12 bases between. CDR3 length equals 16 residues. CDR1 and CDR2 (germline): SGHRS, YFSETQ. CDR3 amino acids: CASSLVGGAHQETQYF. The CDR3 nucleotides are TGCGCCAGCAGCTTGGTCGGAGGGGCCCACCAAGAGACCCAGTACTTC.

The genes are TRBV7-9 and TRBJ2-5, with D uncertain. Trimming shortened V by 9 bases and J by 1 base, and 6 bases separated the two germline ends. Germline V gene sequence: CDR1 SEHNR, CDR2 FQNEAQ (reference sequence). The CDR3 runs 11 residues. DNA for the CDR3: TGTGCCAGTGGCGGCCAAGAGACCCAGTACTTC. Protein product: CASGGQETQYF.

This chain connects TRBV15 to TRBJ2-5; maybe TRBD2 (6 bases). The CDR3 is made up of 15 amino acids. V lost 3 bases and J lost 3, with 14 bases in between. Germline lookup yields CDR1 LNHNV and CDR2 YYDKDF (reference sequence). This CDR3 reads CATSRPLGGKETQYF. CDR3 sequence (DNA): TGTGCCACCAGCAGGCCTTTGGGCGGGAAAGAGACCCAGTACTTC.

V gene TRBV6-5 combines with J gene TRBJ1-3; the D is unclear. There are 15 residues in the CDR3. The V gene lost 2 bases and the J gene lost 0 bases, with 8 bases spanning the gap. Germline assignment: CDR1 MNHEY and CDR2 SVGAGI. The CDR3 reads CASSYVGSSGNTIYF. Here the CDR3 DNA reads TGTGCCAGCAGTTACGTAGGGAGCTCTGGAAACACCATATATTTT.

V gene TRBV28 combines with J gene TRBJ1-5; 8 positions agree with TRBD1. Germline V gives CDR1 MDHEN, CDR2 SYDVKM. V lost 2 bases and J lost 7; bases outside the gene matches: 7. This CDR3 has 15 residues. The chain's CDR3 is CASSLGGQGAQPQHF. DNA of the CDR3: TGTGCCAGCAGTTTAGGGGGGCAGGGGGCGCAGCCCCAGCATTTT.

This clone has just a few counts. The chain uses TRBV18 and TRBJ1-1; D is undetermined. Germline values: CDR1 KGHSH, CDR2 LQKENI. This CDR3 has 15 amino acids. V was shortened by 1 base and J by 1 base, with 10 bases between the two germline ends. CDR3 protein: CASSPREATNTEAFF. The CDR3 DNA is TGTGCCAGCTCACCACGGGAGGCTACGAACACTGAAGCTTTCTTT.

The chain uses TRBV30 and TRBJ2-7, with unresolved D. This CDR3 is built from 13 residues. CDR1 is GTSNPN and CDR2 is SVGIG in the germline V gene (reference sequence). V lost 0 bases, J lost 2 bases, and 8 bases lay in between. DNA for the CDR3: TGTGCCTGGAGTGTACGTCAGGCCTACGAGCAGTACTTC. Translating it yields CAWSVRQAYEQYF.

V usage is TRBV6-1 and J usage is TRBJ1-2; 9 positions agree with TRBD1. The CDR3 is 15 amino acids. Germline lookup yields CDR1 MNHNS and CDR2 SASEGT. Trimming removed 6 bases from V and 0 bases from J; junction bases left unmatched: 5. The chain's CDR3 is CASSGRDRANYGYTF. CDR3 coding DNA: TGTGCCAGCAGCGGCCGGGACAGGGCTAACTATGGCTACACCTTC.

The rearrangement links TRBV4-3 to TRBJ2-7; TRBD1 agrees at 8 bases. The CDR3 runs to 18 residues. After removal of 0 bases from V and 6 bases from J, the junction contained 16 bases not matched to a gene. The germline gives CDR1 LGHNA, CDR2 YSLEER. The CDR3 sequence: CASSQDPPGTGGTVEQYF. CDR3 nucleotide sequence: TGCGCCAGCAGCCAAGATCCCCCCGGGACAGGTGGAACGGTCGAGCAGTACTTC.

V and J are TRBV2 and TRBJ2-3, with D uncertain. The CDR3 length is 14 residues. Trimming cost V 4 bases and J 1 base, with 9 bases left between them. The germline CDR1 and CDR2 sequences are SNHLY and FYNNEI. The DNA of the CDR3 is TGTGCCAGCAGTGTCCGACTGGGCACAGATACGCAGTATTTT. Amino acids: CASSVRLGTDTQYF.

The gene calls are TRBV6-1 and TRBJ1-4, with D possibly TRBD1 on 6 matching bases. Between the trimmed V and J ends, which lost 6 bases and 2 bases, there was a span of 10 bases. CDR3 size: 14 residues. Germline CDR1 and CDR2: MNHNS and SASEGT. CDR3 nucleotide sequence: TGTGCCAGCAGACCTACAGGGACTAATGAAAAACTGTTTTTT. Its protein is CASRPTGTNEKLFF.

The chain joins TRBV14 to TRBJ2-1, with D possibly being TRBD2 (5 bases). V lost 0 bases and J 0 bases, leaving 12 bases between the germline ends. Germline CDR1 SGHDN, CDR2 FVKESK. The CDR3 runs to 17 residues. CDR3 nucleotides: TGTGCCAGCAGCCAAGATTTCGGGGTACACTCCTACAATGAGCAGTTCTTC. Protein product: CASSQDFGVHSYNEQFF. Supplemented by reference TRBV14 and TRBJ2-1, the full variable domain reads EAGVTQFPSHSVIEKGQTVTLRCDPISGHDNLYWYRRVMGKEIKFLLHFVKESKQDESGMPNNRFLAERTGGTYSTLKVQPAELEDSGVYFCASSQDFGVHSYNEQFFGPGTRLTVL.

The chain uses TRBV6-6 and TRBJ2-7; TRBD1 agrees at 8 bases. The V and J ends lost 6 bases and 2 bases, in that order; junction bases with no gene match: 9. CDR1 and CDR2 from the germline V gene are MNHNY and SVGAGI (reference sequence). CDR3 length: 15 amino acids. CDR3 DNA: TGTGCCAGCAGCCACGACAGGGGCGGCACCTACGAGCAGTACTTC. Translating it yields CASSHDRGGTYEQYF.

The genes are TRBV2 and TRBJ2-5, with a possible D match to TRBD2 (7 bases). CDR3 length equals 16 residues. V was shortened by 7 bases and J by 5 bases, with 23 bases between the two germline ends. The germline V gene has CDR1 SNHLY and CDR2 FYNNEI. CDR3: CASNAGAPRAIETQYF. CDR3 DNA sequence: TGTGCCAGCAATGCGGGGGCTCCGAGGGCCATTGAGACCCAGTACTTC.

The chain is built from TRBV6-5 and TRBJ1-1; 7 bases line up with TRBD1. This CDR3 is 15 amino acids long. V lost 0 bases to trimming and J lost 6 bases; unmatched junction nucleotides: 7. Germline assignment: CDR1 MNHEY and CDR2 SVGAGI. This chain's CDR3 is CASSYSEGATSEAFF. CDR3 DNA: TGTGCCAGCAGTTACTCGGAGGGGGCGACGTCTGAAGCTTTCTTT.

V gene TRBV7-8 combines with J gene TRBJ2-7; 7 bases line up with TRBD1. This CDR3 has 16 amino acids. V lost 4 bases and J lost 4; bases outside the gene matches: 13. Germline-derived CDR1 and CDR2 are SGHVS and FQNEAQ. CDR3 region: CASSSPAGTASYEQYF. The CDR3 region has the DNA TGTGCCAGCAGCTCCCCTGCAGGGACAGCTTCGTACGAGCAGTACTTC.

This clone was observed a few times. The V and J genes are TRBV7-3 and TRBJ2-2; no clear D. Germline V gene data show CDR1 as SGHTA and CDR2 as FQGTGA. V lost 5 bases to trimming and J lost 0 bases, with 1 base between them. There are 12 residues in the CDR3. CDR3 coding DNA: TGTGCCAGCAGCCCGAACACCGGGGAGCTGTTTTTT. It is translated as CASSPNTGELFF. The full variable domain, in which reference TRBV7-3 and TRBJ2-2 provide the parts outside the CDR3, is GAGVSQTPSNKVTEKGKYVELRCDPISGHTALYWYRQSLGQGPEFLIYFQGTGAADDSGLPNDRFFAVRPEGSVSTLKIQRTERGDSAVYLCASSPNTGELFFGEGSRLTVL.

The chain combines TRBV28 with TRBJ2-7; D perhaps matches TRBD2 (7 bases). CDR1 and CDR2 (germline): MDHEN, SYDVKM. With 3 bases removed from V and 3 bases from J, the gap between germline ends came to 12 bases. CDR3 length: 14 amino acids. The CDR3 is CASSLGGTSYEQYF. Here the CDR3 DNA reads TGTGCCAGCAGTTTGGGAGGGACAAGCTACGAGCAGTACTTC. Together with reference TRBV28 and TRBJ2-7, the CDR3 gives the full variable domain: DVKVTQSSRYLVKRTGEKVFLECVQDMDHENMFWYRQDPGLGLRLIYFSYDVKMKEKGDIPEGYSVSREKKERFSLILESASTNQTSMYLCASSLGGTSYEQYFGPGTRLTVT.

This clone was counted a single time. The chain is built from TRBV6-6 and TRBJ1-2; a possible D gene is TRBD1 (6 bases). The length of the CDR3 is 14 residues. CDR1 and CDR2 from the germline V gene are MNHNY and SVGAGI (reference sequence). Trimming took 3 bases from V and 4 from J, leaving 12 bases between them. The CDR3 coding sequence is TGTGCCAGCAGTTATGAACAGGGAATCTATGGCTACACCTTC. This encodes CASSYEQGIYGYTF.

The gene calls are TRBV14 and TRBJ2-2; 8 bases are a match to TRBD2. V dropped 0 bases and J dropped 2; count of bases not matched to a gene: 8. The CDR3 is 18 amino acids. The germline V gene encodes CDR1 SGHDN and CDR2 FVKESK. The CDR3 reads CASSQDIGLAVNTGELFF. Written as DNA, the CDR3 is TGTGCCAGCAGCCAAGATATAGGACTAGCAGTTAACACCGGGGAGCTGTTTTTT.

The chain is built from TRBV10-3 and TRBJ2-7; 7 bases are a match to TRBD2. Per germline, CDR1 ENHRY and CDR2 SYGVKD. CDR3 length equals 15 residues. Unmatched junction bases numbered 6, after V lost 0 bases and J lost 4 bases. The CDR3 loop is CAISESTGGEYEQYF. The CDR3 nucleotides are TGTGCCATCAGTGAGTCGACGGGGGGTGAGTACGAGCAGTACTTC.

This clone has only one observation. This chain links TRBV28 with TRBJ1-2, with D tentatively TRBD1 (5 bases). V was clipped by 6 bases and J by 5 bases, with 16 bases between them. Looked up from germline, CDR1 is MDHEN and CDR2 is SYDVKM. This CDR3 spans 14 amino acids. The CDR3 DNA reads TGTGCCAGCAGAGAAAGCCTGGGGCTTTATGGCTACACCTTC. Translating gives CASRESLGLYGYTF.

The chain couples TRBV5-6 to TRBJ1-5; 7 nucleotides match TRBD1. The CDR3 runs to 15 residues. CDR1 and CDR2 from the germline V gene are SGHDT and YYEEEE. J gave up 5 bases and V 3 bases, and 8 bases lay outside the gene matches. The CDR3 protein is CASSSTTGTDQPQHF. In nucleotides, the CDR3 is TGTGCCAGCAGCTCAACGACAGGGACGGATCAGCCCCAGCATTTT.

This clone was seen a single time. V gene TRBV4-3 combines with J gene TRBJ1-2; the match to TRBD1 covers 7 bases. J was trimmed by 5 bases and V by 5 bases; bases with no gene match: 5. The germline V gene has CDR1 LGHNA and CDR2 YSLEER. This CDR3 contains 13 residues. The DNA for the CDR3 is TGCGCCAGCAGCAATCGACAGGGATATGGCTACACCTTC. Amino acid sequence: CASSNRQGYGYTF.

CDR3 nucleotides: TGTGCCAGCTCGCAGGGACTAGCGGGAGGGGCATCCTACAATGAGCAGTTCTTC. It yields the protein CASSQGLAGGASYNEQFF. This rearrangement joins TRBV18 to TRBJ2-1, with 16 bases matching TRBD2. This CDR3 has 18 amino acids. Germline assignment: CDR1 KGHSH and CDR2 LQKENI. V was clipped by 6 bases and J by 1 base; unmatched bases: 6.

CDR3 DNA sequence: TGTGCCAGCAGTTACCCCGCCGCAGGGAGCTACGAGCAGTACTTC. This translates into CASSYPAAGSYEQYF. This chain connects TRBV6-5 to TRBJ2-7; D assignment may be TRBD1 or TRBD2 (5 bases each). V was shortened by 2 bases and J by 3 bases, with 14 bases between the two germline ends. The CDR3 loop spans 15 amino acids. In germline, CDR1 is MNHEY, CDR2 SVGAGI.

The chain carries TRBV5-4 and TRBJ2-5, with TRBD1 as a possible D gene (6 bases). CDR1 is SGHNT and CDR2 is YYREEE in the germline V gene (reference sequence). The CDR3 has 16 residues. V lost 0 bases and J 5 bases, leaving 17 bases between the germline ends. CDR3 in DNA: TGTGCCAGCAGCTTGGGGGGACAAGGCGGGTGGGAGACCCAGTACTTC. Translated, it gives CASSLGGQGGWETQYF.